A selection of T cell receptor beta chains follows, all from one sample in a study of cytotoxic CD8 clonotypes in ibrutinib-treated CLL. The data were produced by immunoSEQ multiplex PCR, yet TCRdb's version contains in-frame clones alone and is incomplete. The table shows 5,500 to 8,500 clones, with less than 75% occurring only once. The source was PBMCs, collected before ibrutinib treatment. The receptor source for this set is a human donor with chronic lymphocytic leukemia. CDR3s include the opening cysteine and the closing phenylalanine or tryptophan. A D gene is named only where the DNA matches it firmly. Clone size, where shown, is once, few, many, or a class for clones that have expanded.

abundance | len | d_gene | j_gene | v_gene | CDR3nt | CDR3aa
NA | 15 | TRBD2 | TRBJ2-3 | TRBV2 | TGTGCCAGCAGTCGACTAGCGGTTAGCACAGATACGCAGTATTTT | CASSRLAVSTDTQYF
NA | 11 | NA | TRBJ2-1 | TRBV6-5 | TGTGCCAGCAGCTCGGTCTTCGAGCAGTTCTTC | CASSSVFEQFF
NA | 14 | NA | TRBJ1-1 | TRBV6-5 | TGTGCCAGCAGCTTTCTCCAGGGTAACACTGAAGCTTTCTTT | CASSFLQGNTEAFF
NA | 14 | NA | TRBJ1-3 | TRBV2 | TGTGCCAGCAGTGGGCGGAGCTCTGGAAACACCATATATTTT | CASSGRSSGNTIYF
NA | 11 | NA | TRBJ2-7 | TRBV20-1 | TGCAGTGCCCTTGACCCCTACGAGCAGTACTTC | CSALDPYEQYF
few | 11 | NA | TRBJ2-1 | TRBV20-1 | TGCAGTCCGAGCCCCTGGGATGAGCAGTTCTTC | CSPSPWDEQFF
NA | 14 | TRBD1 | TRBJ1-4 | TRBV5-1 | TGCGCCAGCAGTTCGACAGGGGGTGCGGAAAAACTGTTTTTT | CASSSTGGAEKLFF
NA | 15 | NA | TRBJ1-2 | TRBV5-1 | TGCGCCAGCAGCCTTGACCCCGGGGCTAACTATGGCTACACCTTC | CASSLDPGANYGYTF
few | 13 | NA | TRBJ1-2 | TRBV19 | TGTGCCAGTAGTATCGAGGCAGACTATGGCTACACCTTC | CASSIEADYGYTF
NA | 15 | NA | TRBJ2-2 | TRBV5-1 | TGCGCCAGCAGCTTGGCCGTAACCAACACCGGGGAGCTGTTTTTT | CASSLAVTNTGELFF
NA | 15 | NA | TRBJ2-3 | TRBV19 | TGTGCCAGTAGTACCCATCTTAGCTTCGCAGATACGCAGTATTTT | CASSTHLSFADTQYF
NA | 13 | NA | TRBJ2-5 | TRBV11-1 | TGTGCCAGCAGCTTCCTCCAGTGGGAGACCCAGTACTTC | CASSFLQWETQYF
NA | 12 | NA | TRBJ2-1 | TRBV9 | TGTGCCAGCAGCGTAGCTTGGACTGAGCAGTTCTTC | CASSVAWTEQFF
few | 16 | NA | TRBJ1-3 | TRBV6-6 | TGTGCCAGCAGTTATGGGGTCCTACAGCCTGGAAACACCATATATTTT | CASSYGVLQPGNTIYF
NA | 13 | NA | TRBJ2-2 | TRBV5-4 | TGTGCCAGCAGCTTGGAAGGGGCTGGGGAGCTGTTTTTT | CASSLEGAGELFF
NA | 14 | NA | TRBJ1-6 | TRBV6-1 | TGTGCCAGCGGCCGGACAGTGAATAATTCACCCCTCCACTTT | CASGRTVNNSPLHF
NA | 11 | NA | TRBJ2-3 | TRBV20-1 | TGCAGTGCCGGACTCACCGGTACGCAGTATTTT | CSAGLTGTQYF
NA | 13 | NA | TRBJ1-1 | TRBV6-4 | TGTGCCAGCAGTGACAGGCCGAACACTGAAGCTTTCTTT | CASSDRPNTEAFF
NA | 14 | NA | TRBJ1-4 | TRBV7-9 | TGTGCCAGCAGTCTCAGATTCCCTAATGAAAAACTGTTTTTT | CASSLRFPNEKLFF
NA | 13 | NA | TRBJ2-7 | TRBV5-6 | TGTGCCAGCAGCCTGGGGGGATACTACGAGCAGTACTTC | CASSLGGYYEQYF
once | 14 | NA | TRBJ1-2 | TRBV15 | TGTGCCACCAGCAGAGACAGGGCCAACTATGGCTACACCTTC | CATSRDRANYGYTF
NA | 14 | TRBD1 | TRBJ1-3 | TRBV19 | TGTGCCAGTAAGGGACAGGGGGCGGATAACACCATATATTTT | CASKGQGADNTIYF
NA | 17 | NA | TRBJ2-6 | TRBV7-8 | TGTGCCAGCAGCTTAGGGCAGGGCCTATCCGGGGCCAACGTCCTGACTTTC | CASSLGQGLSGANVLTF
NA | 12 | TRBD2 | TRBJ2-3 | TRBV2 | TGTGCCAGCAGTTTAGGGACTAGTCCGCAGTATTTT | CASSLGTSPQYF
NA | 16 | NA | TRBJ1-2 | TRBV19 | TGTGCCAGTAGTCCGGACAGTGCCGAAGCTAACTATGGCTACACCTTC | CASSPDSAEANYGYTF
NA | 17 | NA | TRBJ2-7 | TRBV5-4 | TGTGCCAGCAGCCCTACCTGGGGGGGGGCCCTGACCTACGAGCAGTACTTC | CASSPTWGGALTYEQYF
NA | 18 | NA | TRBJ2-1 | TRBV4-2 | TGTGCCAGCAGCCAAGATACACACTCCCGTGGGTCCTACAATGAGCAGTTCTTC | CASSQDTHSRGSYNEQFF
medium-sized | 13 | TRBD1 | TRBJ1-1 | TRBV29-1 | TGCAGCGTTGACGGGACAGGGGTCACTGAAGCTTTCTTT | CSVDGTGVTEAFF
NA | 14 | TRBD2 | TRBJ2-3 | TRBV11-2 | TGTGCCAGCAGCCGACTAGCGGGGGCAGATACGCAGTATTTT | CASSRLAGADTQYF
NA | 17 | TRBD2 | TRBJ2-3 | TRBV5-1 | TGCGCCAGCAGCTTGACCGGGATAGCGGGGAACACAGATACGCAGTATTTT | CASSLTGIAGNTDTQYF
NA | 13 | NA | TRBJ1-5 | TRBV23-1 | TGCGCCAGCAGTCGACTCTACAATCAGCCCCAGCATTTT | CASSRLYNQPQHF
few | 17 | TRBD1 | TRBJ2-5 | TRBV4-1 | TGCGCCAGCAGCCAAGCCCTCACGACAGGGGGCCGGGAGACCCAGTACTTC | CASSQALTTGGRETQYF
NA | 13 | TRBD1 | TRBJ2-7 | TRBV28 | TGTGCCAGCCGACGGACAGGGGTCTACGAGCAGTACTTC | CASRRTGVYEQYF
NA | 14 | TRBD2 | TRBJ2-1 | TRBV19 | TGTGCCAGTAGCCCGACTAGCTTTTACAATGAGCAGTTCTTC | CASSPTSFYNEQFF
NA | 14 | NA | TRBJ1-5 | TRBV10-2 | TGCGCCAGCAGTCATTCAGGTAGCAATCAGCCCCAGCATTTT | CASSHSGSNQPQHF
NA | 14 | NA | TRBJ1-2 | TRBV7-9 | TGTGCCAGCAGCTCTTCCCCGGACGGCTTTGGCTACACCTTC | CASSSSPDGFGYTF
NA | 14 | NA | TRBJ2-1 | TRBV25-1 | TGTGCCAGCAGTCCCCAGGGGTGGCTCAATGAGCAGTTCTTC | CASSPQGWLNEQFF
few | 13 | NA | TRBJ2-2 | TRBV6-1 | TGTGCCAGCAGTGTATCGGGTCCCGGGGAGCTGTTTTTT | CASSVSGPGELFF
NA | 18 | NA | TRBJ1-2 | TRBV7-6 | TGTGCCAGCAGCGCGGACAGATCGAGGCCGACGACTAACTATGGCTACACCTTC | CASSADRSRPTTNYGYTF
NA | 13 | NA | TRBJ1-2 | TRBV28 | TGTGCCAGCAGTTCGCTAGGGATTGGTGGCTACACCTTC | CASSSLGIGGYTF
NA | 12 | NA | TRBJ2-1 | TRBV5-1 | TGCGCCAGCAGCCCCATCACCCGGGAGCAGTTCTTC | CASSPITREQFF
once | 11 | NA | TRBJ2-4 | TRBV2 | TGTGCCAGCAGTGGAGGTAACATTCAGTACTTC | CASSGGNIQYF